This TCR beta chain was sequenced in a study of identical twins. MiXCR, applied by TCRdb to the 5' RACE reads, yields one record per CDR3 protein. The table shows a few hundred thousand distinct CDR3 sequences, with 6% to 7% occurring only once. The sample holds a few counts of this clonotype. The V gene's germline CDR1 is SGHRS and CDR2 YFSETQ. This CDR3 spans 14 amino acids. V lost 0 bases to trimming and J lost 4 bases, with 10 bases between them. This sample was also put to use in a study of T cells expressing NK-cell markers. This second study says: In the group of eight sequenced donors, seven were HCMV-seropositive and one was seronegative. Dominant NKG2C+ clonotypes in roughly six donors made up about 1.0-7.0% of CD8+ T cells. Dominance of the CD3+CD56-NKG2C+ fraction by these clonotypes also held in several donors.

The TCR sequence derives from a woman younger than 35 in good health. The V gene is TRBV5-1, the J gene TRBJ1-1; D unclear. The specimen sequenced was CD8+ T cells sorted from blood. The CDR3 is CASSLGRKGTEAFF. The CDR3 DNA follows: TGCGCCAGCAGCTTGGGCAGGAAGGGCACTGAAGCTTTCTTT.